The rows below give T cell receptor beta chains drawn from one sample of a study of T cells in Graves' hyperthyroidism and ophthalmopathy. TCRdb fed the multiplex PCR reads into MiXCR, producing one record per CDR3 protein. The sample holds a few hundred thousand distinct CDR3 sequences; 14% are singletons and the top ten take approximately 13%. Sequenced input: blood. These receptors all stem from a woman between 40 and 55 years old with Graves' hyperthyroidism. Each CDR3 is given without its conserved first and last residue. Each record gives: J gene, clone size, V gene, CDR3 protein. Clone size appears in some rows only: once, few, many, or a class for an expanded clone.

J: TRBJ2-7
size: .
V: TRBV27
CDR3: AGSLAVDYEQY

J: TRBJ1-2
size: many
V: TRBV7-2
CDR3: ASSTGQGFYGYT

J: TRBJ2-3
size: .
V: TRBV20-1
CDR3: SAIIPSGSGSTGTQY

J: TRBJ2-5
size: many
V: TRBV28
CDR3: ASDSGGLETQY

J: TRBJ1-1
size: few
V: TRBV6-1
CDR3: ASSTASGSTEAF

J: TRBJ2-1
size: many
V: TRBV4-1
CDR3: ASSQGQWGEVNEQF

J: TRBJ2-3
size: many
V: TRBV19
CDR3: ASSRPAGTYTDTQY

J: TRBJ1-5
size: few
V: TRBV6-5
CDR3: ASSQTDRDNQPQH

J: TRBJ2-7
size: .
V: TRBV18
CDR3: ASSPTGLAGAIEQY

J: TRBJ2-5
size: many
V: TRBV6-1
CDR3: ASSELWGETQY

J: TRBJ1-5
size: many
V: TRBV3-1
CDR3: ASSQVAGASQPQH

J: TRBJ2-7
size: many
V: TRBV7-3
CDR3: ASSLDEGLEQY

J: TRBJ2-4
size: few
V: TRBV10-3
CDR3: AISDRDENIQY

J: TRBJ1-5
size: many
V: TRBV12-3/TRBV12-4
CDR3: ASSFGRWDSNQPQH

J: TRBJ2-3
size: .
V: TRBV7-3
CDR3: ASSPGQGPQY

J: TRBJ1-5
size: .
V: TRBV28
CDR3: ASSPIEQGGNQPQH

J: TRBJ1-1
size: .
V: TRBV12-3/TRBV12-4
CDR3: ASTYSGLNTEAF

J: TRBJ2-1
size: few
V: TRBV30
CDR3: AWNARGGLGVGEQF

J: TRBJ2-7
size: .
V: TRBV24-1
CDR3: ATSDGHGYEQY

J: TRBJ1-6
size: many
V: TRBV6-6
CDR3: ASSYTGTRGTVSNSPLH

J: TRBJ1-5
size: few
V: TRBV12-3/TRBV12-4
CDR3: ASRRDIQPQH

J: TRBJ2-6
size: many
V: TRBV7-6
CDR3: ASSLGGPGANVLT

J: TRBJ2-1
size: few
V: TRBV9
CDR3: ASSESTGVAYNEQF

J: TRBJ2-3
size: many
V: TRBV11-2
CDR3: ASRPSIQREGQSTDTQY

J: TRBJ1-4
size: .
V: TRBV12-3/TRBV12-4
CDR3: ASSLATGVGNEKLF

J: TRBJ2-1
size: many
V: TRBV5-1
CDR3: ASSYSYSYYNEQF

J: TRBJ2-7
size: .
V: TRBV4-1
CDR3: ASSPRPGQDRLAGFYEQY

J: TRBJ1-4
size: once
V: TRBV4-1
CDR3: ASSQAQRNEKLF

J: TRBJ2-1
size: many
V: TRBV7-3
CDR3: ASSLTPGLEQF

J: TRBJ2-7
size: few
V: TRBV5-1
CDR3: ASTTNQGALYEQY

J: TRBJ2-5
size: many
V: TRBV18
CDR3: ASSFGTGRETQY

J: TRBJ2-1
size: .
V: TRBV2
CDR3: ASSQSLGNSEQF

J: TRBJ2-7
size: many
V: TRBV11-2
CDR3: ASSLDQGIYEQY

J: TRBJ2-7
size: .
V: TRBV2
CDR3: AGSKGTSGKAYEQY

J: TRBJ2-3
size: few
V: TRBV5-6
CDR3: ASSFEGGTQY

J: TRBJ1-5
size: .
V: TRBV19
CDR3: ASTAGGSQH

J: TRBJ1-6
size: many
V: TRBV7-8
CDR3: ASSLVGGYNSPLH

J: TRBJ2-2
size: .
V: TRBV6-1
CDR3: ASSEARVARELF

J: TRBJ1-1
size: many
V: TRBV20-1
CDR3: SLLRDTEAF

J: TRBJ2-7
size: many
V: TRBV7-2
CDR3: ASSLEGGNYEQY

J: TRBJ2-7
size: .
V: TRBV3-1
CDR3: ASRQGVGEQY

J: TRBJ2-4
size: .
V: TRBV4-1
CDR3: ASSQAAKNIQY